This entry features one TCR beta chain sequence. Sequencing was performed with immunoSEQ multiplex PCR; in TCRdb, only in-frame clones are kept and a portion is missing. The sample lists 90,000 to 120,000 clones; nearly 95% were seen once. These data are taken from a study of siplizumab effects on memory and regulatory T cells. Trimming removed 10 bases at V and 0 bases at J, with 7 bases between. CDR3 size: 12 residues. Germline V CDR1 and CDR2: SGHDT, YYEEEE. Input material: Tregs sorted from blood. The chain has TRBV5-6 and TRBJ2-2, with D perhaps matching TRBD2 (6 bases). This TCR derives from a human donor in good health. CDR3 coding DNA: TGTGCCTCGGGGGCGAACACCGGGGAGCTGTTTTTT. This translates into CASGANTGELFF.